The 20 T cell receptor beta chains given below trace back to one sample, sequenced in a study of blood T cell repertoires in COVID-19. Produced via immunoSEQ multiplex PCR; TCRdb's table is partial and in-frame only. Of 270,000 or so clones listed, about 81% are singletons. The sample taken for sequencing was peripheral blood. All receptors come from a human donor with COVID-19, enrolled during active disease. The donor label of this sample is uncertain.

The V call is TRBV7-9, the J call TRBJ1-2, with 7 bases lining up with TRBD1. V lost 5 bases, J lost 6 bases, and 6 bases stayed unmatched. The CDR3 spans 13 residues. From germline, CDR1 is SEHNR and CDR2 FQNEAQ (reference sequence). The CDR3 protein is CASSVRGAHGYTF. In nucleotides, the CDR3 is TGTGCCAGCAGCGTCAGGGGGGCGCATGGCTACACCTTC.

This chain joins TRBV27 and TRBJ2-7; 13 bases are a match to TRBD2. The V gene end was trimmed by 8 bases and the J gene end by 2 bases; junction bases not matched to a gene: 6. This CDR3 has 15 residues. Looked up from germline, CDR1 is MNHEY and CDR2 is SMNVEV (reference sequence). In DNA, the CDR3 is TGTGCCAGCTGGAGAGGACTAGCGGGAGCCTACGAGCAGTACTTC. It codes for CASWRGLAGAYEQYF.

The J gene is TRBJ2-2, the V gene TRBV7-3; 16 positions match TRBD2. The V and J ends lost 10 bases and 7 bases, in that order; junction bases with no gene match: 15. The CDR3 consists of 18 residues. The germline V gene encodes CDR1 SGHTA and CDR2 FQGTGA. The chain's CDR3 is CATPPGTSGRARGGELFF. In nucleotides, the CDR3 is TGTGCCACACCCCCCGGGACTAGCGGGAGGGCCCGGGGCGGGGAGCTGTTTTTT.

The chain joins TRBV4-1 to TRBJ2-7; D may be TRBD2 (6 bases). V lost 0 bases to trimming and J lost 5 bases, with 11 bases between them. This CDR3 spans 14 amino acids. CDR1 MGHRA and CDR2 YSYEKL come from the germline V gene. The chain's CDR3 is CASSQDRGGDEQYF. CDR3 DNA sequence: TGCGCCAGCAGCCAAGACCGGGGAGGAGACGAGCAGTACTTC.

The rearrangement joins TRBV6-2 or TRBV6-3 to TRBJ1-5, with 10 bases matching TRBD1. The junction had 5 bases not matched to a gene; V was cut back by 2 bases and J by 1 base. CDR1 and CDR2 from the germline V gene are MNHEY and SVGEGT. This CDR3 spans 17 amino acids. CDR3 in amino acids: CASSYDPGQGSNQPQHF. The CDR3 DNA follows: TGTGCCAGCAGTTACGACCCGGGACAGGGGAGCAATCAGCCCCAGCATTTT.

The V gene is TRBV19, the J gene TRBJ1-1, with TRBD1 matching 10 bases. Germline-derived CDR1 and CDR2 are LNHDA and SQIVND (reference sequence). The CDR3 is 16 amino acids. J gave up 2 bases and V 7 bases, and 10 bases lay outside the gene matches. The CDR3 sequence: CASTDPRDRGNTEAFF. Written as DNA, the CDR3 is TGTGCCAGTACTGATCCCCGGGACAGGGGAAACACTGAAGCTTTCTTT.

Here the CDR3 reads CASSGTSDVEQFF. The CDR3 DNA sequence: TGTGCCAGTTCGGGGACTAGCGACGTTGAGCAGTTCTTC. This rearrangement joins TRBV19 to TRBJ2-1; 10 bases are shared with TRBD2. V dropped 8 bases and J dropped 9; count of bases not matched to a gene: 7. The germline V gene has CDR1 LNHDA and CDR2 SQIVND (reference sequence). This CDR3 is 13 amino acids long.

The chain has TRBV27 and TRBJ2-7; a possible D gene is TRBD2 (5 bases). The germline V gene encodes CDR1 MNHEY and CDR2 SMNVEV (reference sequence). The CDR3 is made up of 15 amino acids. V was cut by 2 bases and J by 4 bases, with 15 bases left in between. CDR3 in amino acids: CASSLRTPTVYEQYF. The CDR3 DNA sequence: TGTGCCAGCAGTTTAAGGACTCCCACAGTTTACGAGCAGTACTTC.

This rearrangement joins TRBV27 to TRBJ2-2, with a possible D match to TRBD1 (6 bases). The V end lost 2 bases, the J end lost 6 bases, and 13 bases lay between the germline ends. Germline-derived CDR1 and CDR2 are MNHEY and SMNVEV (reference sequence). CDR3 length: 15 residues. The CDR3 is CASSLRQGIPGELFF. The CDR3 DNA sequence: TGTGCCAGCAGTTTACGGCAGGGGATCCCCGGGGAGCTGTTTTTT.

The rearrangement uses TRBV5-6 and TRBJ1-1, with D possibly matching TRBD1 (6 bases). V shed 0 bases and J shed 0 bases, with 9 bases lying between them. CDR1 is SGHDT and CDR2 is YYEEEE in the germline V gene. The CDR3 covers 15 residues. The CDR3 reads CASSLGGPLNTEAFF. The CDR3 region has the DNA TGTGCCAGCAGCTTGGGGGGGCCCTTGAACACTGAAGCTTTCTTT.

The genes are TRBV5-1 and TRBJ2-3; possible D gene TRBD2, 6 bases. The CDR3 is 14 amino acids. Germline V gives CDR1 SGHRS, CDR2 YFSETQ. V was pared by 2 bases and J by 5 bases, with 12 bases between. The DNA of the CDR3 is TGCGCCAGCAGCTTTCGGGGAGGTGTAGATACGCAGTATTTT. It yields the protein CASSFRGGVDTQYF.

The chain carries TRBV7-9 and TRBJ1-2, with D possibly TRBD1 on 5 matching bases. This CDR3 is built from 14 residues. Germline CDR1 and CDR2: SEHNR and FQNEAQ (reference sequence). Trimming took 4 bases from V and 5 from J, leaving 14 bases between them. The CDR3 DNA sequence: TGTGCCAGCAGCTCCAGCGGGGGTCCTTATGGCTACACCTTC. Its protein product is CASSSSGGPYGYTF. Using reference TRBV7-9 and TRBJ1-2 for the parts outside the CDR3, the full variable domain is DTGVSQNPRHKITKRGQNVTFRCDPISEHNRLYWYRQTLGQGPEFLTYFQNEAQLEKSRLLSDRFSAERPKGSFSTLEIQRTEQGDSAMYLCASSSSGGPYGYTFGSGTRLTVV.

Remarks on this clone: The sample carries other DNA sequences with the same CDR3. V gene TRBV12-3 or TRBV12-4 combines with J gene TRBJ1-2, with 7 bases fitting TRBD1. V lost 5 bases, J lost 2 bases, and 2 bases stayed unmatched. The CDR3 totals 13 residues. CDR3 sequence reads: CASSLQGNYGYTF. The CDR3 DNA reads TGTGCCAGCAGTCTACAGGGGAACTATGGCTACACCTTC.

V usage is TRBV11-3 and J usage is TRBJ1-1, with D possibly TRBD1 on 5 matching bases. V shed 2 bases and J shed 5 bases, with 15 bases lying between them. The CDR3 consists of 15 residues. Germline V lookup: CDR1 SGHNT, CDR2 YENEEA. Here the CDR3 reads CASSLSQGSETEAFF. The CDR3 DNA reads as TGTGCCAGCAGCTTATCTCAGGGTAGTGAAACTGAAGCTTTCTTT.

The V and J genes are TRBV28 and TRBJ2-1, with a weak D call TRBD2 (6 bases). The CDR3 extends over 15 amino acids. The V gene's germline CDR1 is MDHEN and CDR2 SYDVKM. Deletions cut 5 bases from V and 0 bases from J, with 11 bases between. CDR3 protein: CASSPPGSSYNEQFF. As DNA, the CDR3 is TGTGCCAGCAGTCCCCCCGGGAGCTCCTACAATGAGCAGTTCTTC.

As concerns this clone: Other DNA sequences from this sample encode an identical CDR3 as well. The genes are TRBV5-1 and TRBJ2-7, with TRBD2 identical over 7 bases. From germline, CDR1 is SGHRS and CDR2 YFSETQ. After removal of 0 bases from V and 0 bases from J, the junction contained 3 bases not matched to a gene. The CDR3 sequence is 15 residues long. In nucleotides, the CDR3 is TGCGCCAGCAGCTTGGAGGCGGGAGTCTCCTACGAGCAGTACTTC. It translates to CASSLEAGVSYEQYF.

V usage is TRBV6-5 and J usage is TRBJ2-2; 8 nucleotides match TRBD2. This CDR3 has 15 residues. The germline V gene encodes CDR1 MNHEY and CDR2 SVGAGI. Trimming at V came to 0 bases and at J to 5 bases, leaving 2 bases not matched to a gene. The CDR3 is CASSYSRGRTGELFF. Here the CDR3 DNA reads TGTGCCAGCAGTTACTCGCGCGGGAGGACCGGGGAGCTGTTTTTT.

This clone has only one observation. The same CDR3 can be traced to other DNA sequences in this sample. The chain is built from TRBV7-2 and TRBJ2-2; a weak D match, TRBD2 (5 bases). The CDR3 consists of 14 residues. Germline values: CDR1 SGHTA, CDR2 FQGNSA. With 3 bases removed from V and 5 bases from J, the gap between germline ends came to 10 bases. CDR3 bases: TGTGCCAGCAGCTTCAGCGGATATACCGGGGAGCTGTTTTTT. This encodes CASSFSGYTGELFF. The variable domain in full, completed from reference TRBV7-2 and TRBJ2-2, reads GAGVSQSPSNKVTEKGKDVELRCDPISGHTALYWYRQSLGQGLEFLIYFQGNSAPDKSGLPSDRFSAERTGGSVSTLTIQRTQQEDSAVYLCASSFSGYTGELFFGEGSRLTVL.

The sample holds one count of this clone. The V and J genes are TRBV5-1 and TRBJ1-2; the match to TRBD1 covers 7 bases. CDR3 length equals 13 residues. Germline assignment: CDR1 SGHRS and CDR2 YFSETQ. V lost 3 bases to trimming and J lost 4 bases; unmatched junction nucleotides: 3. Here the CDR3 DNA reads TGCGCCAGCAGCTGGGACAGCTTCTATGGCTACACCTTC. As protein: CASSWDSFYGYTF.

V gene TRBV19 combines with J gene TRBJ1-5; D is unclear. V lost 5 bases and J lost 4, with 15 bases in between. The CDR3 consists of 15 residues. From germline, CDR1 is LNHDA and CDR2 SQIVND (reference sequence). The CDR3 nucleotides read TGTGCCAGTAGTTTCCCAGGAACTGGGAATCAGCCCCAGCATTTT. Its translation: CASSFPGTGNQPQHF.